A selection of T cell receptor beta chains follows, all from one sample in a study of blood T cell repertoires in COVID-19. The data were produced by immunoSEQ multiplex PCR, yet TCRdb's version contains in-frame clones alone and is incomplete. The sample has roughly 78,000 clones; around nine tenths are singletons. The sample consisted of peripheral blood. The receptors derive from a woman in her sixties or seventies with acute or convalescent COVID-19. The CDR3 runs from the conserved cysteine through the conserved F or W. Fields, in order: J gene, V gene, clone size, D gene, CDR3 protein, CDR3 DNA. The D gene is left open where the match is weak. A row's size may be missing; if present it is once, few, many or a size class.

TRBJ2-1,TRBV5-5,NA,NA,CASIQAGQGHNEQFF,TGTGCCAGCATCCAAGCGGGTCAGGGTCATAATGAGCAGTTCTTC
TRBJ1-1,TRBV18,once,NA,CASSPPSLNTEAFF,TGTGCCAGCTCACCTCCTTCTTTGAACACTGAAGCTTTCTTT
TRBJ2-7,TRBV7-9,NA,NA,CASSLGTYEQYF,TGTGCCAGCAGCTTAGGTACCTACGAGCAGTACTTC
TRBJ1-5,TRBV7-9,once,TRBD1,CASSPLGQGGQPQHF,TGTGCCAGCAGCCCCCTAGGACAGGGAGGTCAGCCCCAGCATTTT
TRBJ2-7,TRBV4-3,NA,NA,CASSQSPGWSYEQYF,TGCGCCAGCAGCCAATCCCCAGGTTGGTCCTACGAGCAGTACTTC
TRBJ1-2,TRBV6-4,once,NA,CASTPRVVGYTF,TGTGCCAGCACCCCCCGGGTGGTCGGCTACACCTTC
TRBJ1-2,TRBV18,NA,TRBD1,CASSPGSSGGYGYTF,TGTGCCAGCTCACCTGGATCCTCAGGGGGTTATGGCTACACCTTC
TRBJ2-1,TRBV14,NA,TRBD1,CASSQATGGFGNEQFF,TGTGCCAGCAGCCAAGCCACAGGGGGCTTCGGTAATGAGCAGTTCTTC
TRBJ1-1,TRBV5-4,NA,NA,CASSMTGNTEAFF,TGTGCCAGCAGCATGACAGGGAACACTGAAGCTTTCTTT
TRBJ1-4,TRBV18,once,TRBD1,CASSPEQGAKLFF,TGTGCCAGCTCACCCGAACAGGGGGCAAAACTGTTTTTT
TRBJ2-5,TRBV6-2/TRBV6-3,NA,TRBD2,CASSFGAGAGETQYF,TGTGCCAGCAGTTTCGGAGCGGGAGCGGGGGAGACCCAGTACTTC
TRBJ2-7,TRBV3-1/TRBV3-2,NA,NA,CASSHDSYEQYF,TGTGCCAGCAGCCACGACAGCTACGAGCAGTACTTC
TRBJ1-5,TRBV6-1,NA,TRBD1,CASSDPWGTGLNQPQHF,TGTGCCAGCAGTGACCCGTGGGGGACAGGGCTAAATCAGCCCCAGCATTTT
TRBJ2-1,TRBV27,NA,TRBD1,CASSRPIPGTGGNNEQFF,TGTGCCAGCAGCCGACCCATCCCCGGGACAGGGGGTAATAATGAGCAGTTCTTC
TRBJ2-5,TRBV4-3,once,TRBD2,CASSQLGRRGAPVNQETQYF,TGCGCCAGCAGCCAACTTGGCCGGCGGGGGGCACCCGTGAACCAAGAGACCCAGTACTTC
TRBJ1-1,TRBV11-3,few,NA,CASSLGTGGSTEAFF,TGTGCCAGCAGCTTAGGTACTGGAGGTTCCACTGAAGCTTTCTTT
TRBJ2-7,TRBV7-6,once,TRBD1,CASRKDRAASEQYF,TGTGCCAGCAGAAAGGACAGGGCAGCCTCCGAGCAGTACTTC
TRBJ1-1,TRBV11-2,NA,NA,CASSPYVATEAFF,TGTGCCAGCAGCCCATACGTAGCTACTGAAGCTTTCTTT
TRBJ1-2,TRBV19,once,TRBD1,CASNGGTGHYGYTF,TGTGCCAGCAATGGGGGGACAGGGCACTATGGCTACACCTTC
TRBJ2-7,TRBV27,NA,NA,CASSSLASYEQYF,TGTGCCAGCAGTTCTCTAGCTAGCTACGAGCAGTACTTC
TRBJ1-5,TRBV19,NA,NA,CASSILRGRNQPQHF,TGTGCCAGTAGTATCCTTAGGGGGAGAAATCAGCCCCAGCATTTT
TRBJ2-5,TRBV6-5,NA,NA,CASSLQGRAQETQYF,TGTGCCAGCAGTCTGCAGGGGAGGGCCCAAGAGACCCAGTACTTC
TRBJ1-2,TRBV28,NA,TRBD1,CASEGQLTNYGYTF,TGTGCCAGCGAGGGACAGCTTACTAACTATGGCTACACCTTC
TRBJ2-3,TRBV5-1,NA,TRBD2,CASSSGTSRTDTQYF,TGCGCCAGCAGTTCCGGGACTAGTCGGACAGATACGCAGTATTTT
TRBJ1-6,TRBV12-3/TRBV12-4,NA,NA,CASSFRDSSPLHF,TGTGCCAGCAGTTTCCGGGATTCGTCACCCCTCCACTTT
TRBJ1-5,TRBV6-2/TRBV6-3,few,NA,CASSYAGTNYNQPQHF,TGTGCCAGCAGTTACGCGGGGACGAATTACAATCAGCCCCAGCATTTT
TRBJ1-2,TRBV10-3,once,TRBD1,CATRPTGGGYGYTF,TGTGCCACCCGCCCCACAGGGGGCGGCTATGGCTACACCTTC
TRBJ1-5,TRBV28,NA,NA,CASSPLYGTGISGNQPQHF,TGTGCCAGCAGCCCCTTATACGGCACAGGGATATCTGGCAATCAGCCCCAGCATTTT
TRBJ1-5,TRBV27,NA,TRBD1,CASSYRGLNQPQHF,TGTGCCAGCAGCTACAGGGGTCTCAATCAGCCCCAGCATTTT
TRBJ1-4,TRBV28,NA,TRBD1,CASSLRGRYEKLFF,TGTGCCAGCAGTCTCAGGGGGCGGTATGAAAAACTGTTTTTT
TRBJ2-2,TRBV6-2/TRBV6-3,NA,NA,CASSFTGTSNTGELFF,TGTGCCAGCAGTTTTACCGGGACTTCGAACACCGGGGAGCTGTTTTTT
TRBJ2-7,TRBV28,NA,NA,CASSFREQYF,TGTGCCAGCAGTTTCCGCGAGCAGTACTTC
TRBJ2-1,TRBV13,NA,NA,CASSLGAGSYNEQFF,TGTGCCAGCAGCTTAGGTGCGGGGTCCTACAATGAGCAGTTCTTC
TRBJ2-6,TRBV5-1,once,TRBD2,CASSLGRGTGANVLTF,TGCGCCAGCAGCTTAGGGCGGGGGACTGGGGCCAACGTCCTGACTTTC
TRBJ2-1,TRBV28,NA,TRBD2,CASSYGLAANYNEQFF,TGTGCCAGCAGTTACGGACTAGCGGCCAATTACAATGAGCAGTTCTTC
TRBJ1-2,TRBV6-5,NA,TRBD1,CASSPGTEYGYTF,TGTGCCAGCAGCCCCGGGACAGAATATGGCTACACCTTC
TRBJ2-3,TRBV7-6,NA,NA,CASSLGGGGAATDTQYF,TGTGCCAGCAGCTTAGGAGGAGGGGGCGCCGCCACAGATACGCAGTATTTT
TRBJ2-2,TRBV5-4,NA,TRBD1,CASSLYRGRTGELFF,TGTGCCAGCAGCCTCTACAGGGGGAGGACCGGGGAGCTGTTTTTT
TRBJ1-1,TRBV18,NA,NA,CASSPGTGTMNTEAFF,TGTGCCAGCTCCCCCGGCACAGGGACCATGAACACTGAAGCTTTCTTT
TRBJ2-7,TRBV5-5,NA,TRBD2,CASSHGTSGYEQYF,TGTGCCAGCAGCCATGGGACTAGCGGCTACGAGCAGTACTTC
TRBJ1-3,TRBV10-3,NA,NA,CAISESGRPGNTIYF,TGTGCCATCAGTGAGTCTGGCAGGCCAGGAAACACCATATATTTT
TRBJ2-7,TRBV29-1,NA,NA,CSVDDSSREQYF,TGCAGCGTTGACGACAGTTCCCGCGAGCAGTACTTC
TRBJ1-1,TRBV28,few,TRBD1,CASSLSGGVNLNTEAFF,TGTGCCAGCAGTTTATCAGGGGGCGTTAATTTAAACACTGAAGCTTTCTTT
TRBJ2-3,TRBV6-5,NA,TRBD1,CATNRGGTDTQYF,TGTGCCACTAACAGGGGAGGCACAGATACGCAGTATTTT
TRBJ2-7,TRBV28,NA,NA,CASAGDMSYEQYF,TGTGCCAGTGCGGGGGACATGTCCTACGAGCAGTACTTC
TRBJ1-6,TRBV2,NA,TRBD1,CASSEGGGQAGSPLHF,TGTGCCAGCAGTGAAGGCGGGGGACAGGCTGGTTCACCCCTCCACTTT
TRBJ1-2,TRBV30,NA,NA,CAWSVIRQAGYTF,TGTGCCTGGAGTGTAATTCGGCAGGCTGGCTACACCTTC
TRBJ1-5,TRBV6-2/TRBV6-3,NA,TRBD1,CASSYSRGHQPQHF,TGTGCCAGCAGTTACTCGAGGGGGCATCAGCCCCAGCATTTT